This T cell receptor (beta chain) was recorded in a study of T cell repertoires in cytomegalovirus infection. Study information: Through public TCR beta signatures, both CMV infection and matching HLA type were indicated.

On this clonotype itself: Its antigen remains unknown.

General study results and limits: HLA-C-restricted TCR beta clonotypes specific for CMV led the ex vivo response.

Trimming took 0 bases from V and 8 from J, leaving 18 bases between them. Germline V gene lookup returns CDR1 SGHRS and CDR2 YFSETQ. The CDR3 is made up of 16 amino acids. Via MiXCR, TCRdb re-called the reads, giving one row per CDR3 protein. The sample lists approximately 110,000 distinct CDR3 sequences; around 9.1% were seen once. This clonotype was obtained from a human donor in good health (CMV status not recorded). Some clones in this sample may be carry-over from other donors' samples. The chain has TRBV5-1 and TRBJ2-1; TRBD2 might be the D (6 bases). Sequenced material: PBMCs, sequenced either directly or after in vitro stimulation (not recorded which). The CDR3 loop is CASSLGWRELQDEQFF. The CDR3 DNA reads TGCGCCAGCAGCTTGGGTTGGCGGGAACTCCAAGATGAGCAGTTCTTC.